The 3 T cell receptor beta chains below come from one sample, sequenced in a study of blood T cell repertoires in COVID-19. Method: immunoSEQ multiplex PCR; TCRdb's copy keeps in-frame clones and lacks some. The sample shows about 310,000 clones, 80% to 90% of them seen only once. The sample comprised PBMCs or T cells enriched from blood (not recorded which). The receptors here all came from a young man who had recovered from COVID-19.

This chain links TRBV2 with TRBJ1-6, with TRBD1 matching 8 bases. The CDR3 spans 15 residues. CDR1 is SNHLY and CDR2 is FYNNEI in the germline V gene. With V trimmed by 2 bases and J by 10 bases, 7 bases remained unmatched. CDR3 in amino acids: CASSERAGGLSPLHF. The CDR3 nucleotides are TGTGCCAGCAGTGAACGGGCAGGGGGCTTGTCACCCCTCCACTTT.

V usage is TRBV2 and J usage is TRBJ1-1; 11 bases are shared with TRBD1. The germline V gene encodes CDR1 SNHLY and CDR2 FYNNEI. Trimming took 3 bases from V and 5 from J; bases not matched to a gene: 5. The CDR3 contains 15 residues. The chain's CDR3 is CASSDRTGGDTEAFF. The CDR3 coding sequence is TGTGCCAGCAGTGACCGGACAGGGGGCGATACTGAAGCTTTCTTT.

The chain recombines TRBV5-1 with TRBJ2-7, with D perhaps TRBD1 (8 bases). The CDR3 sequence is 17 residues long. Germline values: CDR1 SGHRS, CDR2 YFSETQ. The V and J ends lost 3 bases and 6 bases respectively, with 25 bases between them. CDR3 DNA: TGCGCCAGCAGCTCGGGGGGCAGACAGGGGAGTGGATCCGAGCAGTACTTC. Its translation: CASSSGGRQGSGSEQYF.